This TCR beta chain was documented in a study of blood T cell repertoires in COVID-19. The wider study: Acute and convalescent COVID-19 specimens originated in the United States, Italy and Spain. Sources were T cells, B-cell-depleted T cells, or PBMCs; the material itself was cDNA or gDNA.

This CDR3 has 14 residues. The count of this clone is one. Authors' analysis steps: Reference gene primer amplification gave estimated nucleated cell counts. TCRdb's table, derived via immunoSEQ multiplex PCR, lists solely in-frame clones and lacks some. The D gene and trimming were derived from the DNA, and the V and J assignments and clone size from that table. The repertoire holds tens of thousands of clones, with more than 65% as singletons. The TCR comes from a woman aged 45-59 years with acute or convalescent COVID-19. The chain combines TRBV21-1 with TRBJ2-7; TRBD2, as called in the table, went unchecked against the DNA. TRBV21-1 is a recognized pseudogene. The sample taken for sequencing was peripheral blood. The CDR3 DNA reads TGTGCCAGCAGCAAAGGCGGGAGGGTGTACGAGCAGTACTTC. Translation gives CASSKGGRVYEQYF.